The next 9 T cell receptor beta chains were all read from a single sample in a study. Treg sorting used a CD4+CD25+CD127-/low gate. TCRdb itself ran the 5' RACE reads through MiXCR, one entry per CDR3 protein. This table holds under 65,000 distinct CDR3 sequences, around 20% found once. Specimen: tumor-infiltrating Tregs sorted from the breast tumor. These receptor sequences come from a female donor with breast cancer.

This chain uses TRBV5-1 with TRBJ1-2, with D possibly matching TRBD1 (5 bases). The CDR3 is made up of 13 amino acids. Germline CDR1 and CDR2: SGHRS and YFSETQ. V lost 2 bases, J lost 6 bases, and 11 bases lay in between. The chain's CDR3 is CASSLRDGNGYTF. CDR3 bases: TGCGCCAGCAGCTTAAGGGACGGAAATGGCTACACCTTC.

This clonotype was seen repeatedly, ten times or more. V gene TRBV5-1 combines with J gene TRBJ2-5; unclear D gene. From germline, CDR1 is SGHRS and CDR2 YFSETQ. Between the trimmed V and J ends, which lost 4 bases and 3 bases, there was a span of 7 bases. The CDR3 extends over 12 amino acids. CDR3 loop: CASSHLEETQYF. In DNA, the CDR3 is TGCGCCAGCAGCCACCTGGAAGAGACCCAGTACTTC. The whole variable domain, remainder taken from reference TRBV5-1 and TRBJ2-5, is KAGVTQTPRYLIKTRGQQVTLSCSPISGHRSVSWYQQTPGQGLQFLFEYFSETQRNKGNFPGRFSGRQFSNSRSEMNVSTLELGDSALYLCASSHLEETQYFGPGTRLLVL.

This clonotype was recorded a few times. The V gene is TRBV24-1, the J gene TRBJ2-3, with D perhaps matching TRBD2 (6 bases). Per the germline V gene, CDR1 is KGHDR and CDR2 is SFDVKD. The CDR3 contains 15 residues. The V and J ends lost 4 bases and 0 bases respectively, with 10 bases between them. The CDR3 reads CATSDRRGSTDTQYF. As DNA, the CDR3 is TGTGCCACCAGTGACAGGAGGGGAAGCACAGATACGCAGTATTTT.

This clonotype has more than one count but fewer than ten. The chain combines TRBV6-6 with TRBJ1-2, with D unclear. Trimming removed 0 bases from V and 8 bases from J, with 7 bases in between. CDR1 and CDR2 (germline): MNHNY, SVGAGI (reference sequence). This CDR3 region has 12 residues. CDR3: CASSYSRGGYTF. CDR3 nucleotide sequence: TGTGCCAGCAGTTACTCGAGAGGGGGCTACACCTTC.

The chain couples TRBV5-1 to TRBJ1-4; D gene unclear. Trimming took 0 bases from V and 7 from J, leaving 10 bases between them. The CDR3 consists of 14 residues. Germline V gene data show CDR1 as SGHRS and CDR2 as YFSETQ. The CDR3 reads CASSLGEIGEKLFF. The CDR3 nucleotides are TGCGCCAGCAGCTTGGGAGAGATAGGTGAAAAACTGTTTTTT.

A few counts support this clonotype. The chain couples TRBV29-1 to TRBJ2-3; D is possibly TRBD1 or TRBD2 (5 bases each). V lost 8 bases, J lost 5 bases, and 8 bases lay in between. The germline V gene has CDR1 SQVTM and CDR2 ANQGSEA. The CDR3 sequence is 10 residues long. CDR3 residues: CSSGGDTQYF. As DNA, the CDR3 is TGCAGCTCTGGGGGAGATACGCAGTATTTT.

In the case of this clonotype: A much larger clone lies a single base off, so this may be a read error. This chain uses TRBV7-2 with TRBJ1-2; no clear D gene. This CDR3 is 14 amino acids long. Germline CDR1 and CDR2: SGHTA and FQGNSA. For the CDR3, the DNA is TGTGCCAGCGGCTTAGGTGTCGGTATTTATGGCTACACCTTC. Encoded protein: CASGLGVGIYGYTF.

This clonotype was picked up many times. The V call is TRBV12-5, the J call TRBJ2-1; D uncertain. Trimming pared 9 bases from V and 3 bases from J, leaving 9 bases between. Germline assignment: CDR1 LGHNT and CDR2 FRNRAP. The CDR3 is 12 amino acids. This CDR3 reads CASKLDYNEQFF. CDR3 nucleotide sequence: TGTGCTAGCAAACTTGACTACAATGAGCAGTTCTTC. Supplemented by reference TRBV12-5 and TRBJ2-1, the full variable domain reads DARVTQTPRHKVTEMGQEVTMRCQPILGHNTVFWYRQTMMQGLELLAYFRNRAPLDDSGMPKDRFSAEMPDATLATLKIQPSEPRDSAVYFCASKLDYNEQFFGPGTRLTVL.

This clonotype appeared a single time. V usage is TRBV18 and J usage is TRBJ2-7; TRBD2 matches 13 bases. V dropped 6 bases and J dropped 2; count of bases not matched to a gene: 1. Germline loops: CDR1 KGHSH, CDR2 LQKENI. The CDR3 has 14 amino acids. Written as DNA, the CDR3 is TGTGCCAGCTCCGGGACTAGCGGGACCTACGAGCAGTACTTC. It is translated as CASSGTSGTYEQYF.